These T cell receptor beta chains were read from a single sample in a study of T cell changes during pregnancy in multiple sclerosis. Generated by immunoSEQ multiplex PCR, the TCRdb table keeps only in-frame clones and is missing some. The profile shows under 50,000 clones, over 90% of them singletons. The sample consisted of CD8+ T cells from peripheral blood mononuclear cells, taken in the first trimester of pregnancy. All receptors derive from a female donor with multiple sclerosis, enrolled in a pregnancy study. Both conserved end residues are part of each CDR3. The order of the fields is CDR3 protein, CDR3 DNA, J gene, clone size, D gene, V gene. The D gene is left open where the match is weak. Clone sizes are given selectively: once, few, many, or a class where the clone is expanded.

CASSFGLASSFNEQFF | TGCGCCAGCAGCTTCGGACTAGCGAGTTCCTTCAATGAGCAGTTCTTC | TRBJ2-1 | NA | TRBD2 | TRBV5-1
CASSSGQATNYGYTF | TGTGCCAGCAGTTCCGGACAGGCGACTAACTATGGCTACACCTTC | TRBJ1-2 | NA | TRBD1 | TRBV28
CASSQDLANAGDNEKLFF | TGCGCCAGCAGCCAAGATCTTGCGAACGCAGGGGATAATGAAAAACTGTTTTTT | TRBJ1-4 | NA | NA | TRBV4-1
CASSGESDTQYF | TGTGCCAGCAGCGGAGAGTCAGATACGCAGTATTTT | TRBJ2-3 | NA | NA | TRBV5-4
CASSFDRLAGGPGETQYF | TGTGCCAGCAGCTTCGACCGACTAGCGGGAGGGCCCGGGGAGACCCAGTACTTC | TRBJ2-5 | NA | TRBD2 | TRBV11-2
CASSQALRTGAANTGELFF | TGCGCCAGCAGCCAAGCCCTGCGAACAGGGGCCGCGAACACCGGGGAGCTGTTTTTT | TRBJ2-2 | NA | TRBD1 | TRBV4-3
CASSPLTGQETQYF | TGTGCCAGCAGTCCGCTCACAGGCCAAGAGACCCAGTACTTC | TRBJ2-5 | NA | NA | TRBV27
CASSLGTSGSADTQYF | TGTGCCAGCAGCCTTGGGACTAGCGGGAGCGCAGATACGCAGTATTTT | TRBJ2-3 | NA | TRBD2 | TRBV7-2
CASSATPGQWGLAVSGELFF | TGTGCCAGCAGCGCAACACCGGGACAGTGGGGACTAGCCGTATCCGGGGAGCTGTTTTTT | TRBJ2-2 | NA | TRBD2 | TRBV13
CATRAGELFF | TGTGCCACGCGCGCCGGGGAGCTGTTTTTT | TRBJ2-2 | once | NA | TRBV6-6
CASSQGAGYTF | TGTGCCAGCAGCCAAGGAGCGGGCTACACCTTC | TRBJ1-2 | NA | NA | TRBV14
CASSFSGRGNNEQFF | TGTGCCAGTAGTTTTAGCGGGAGAGGGAACAATGAGCAGTTCTTC | TRBJ2-1 | NA | TRBD2 | TRBV19
CASGEAGSSYEQYF | TGTGCCAGCGGTGAGGCTGGGAGCTCCTACGAGCAGTACTTC | TRBJ2-7 | NA | NA | TRBV6-1
CASSQQRQEKLFF | TGTGCCAGCAGTCAACAACGACAGGAAAAACTGTTTTTT | TRBJ1-4 | NA | NA | TRBV25-1
CSATGDTEAFF | TGCAGTGCTACAGGGGACACTGAAGCTTTCTTT | TRBJ1-1 | NA | NA | TRBV20-1
CASSLAGTSGYEQYF | TGTGCCAGCAGCCTAGCCGGGACTAGCGGCTACGAGCAGTACTTC | TRBJ2-7 | NA | TRBD2 | TRBV6-5
CASTSGGGLLGAFF | TGTGCCAGCACCTCTGGGGGAGGGTTACTTGGAGCTTTCTTT | TRBJ1-1 | NA | NA | TRBV11-2
CASSLSAGNTGELFF | TGTGCCAGCAGCTTATCGGCAGGGAACACCGGGGAGCTGTTTTTT | TRBJ2-2 | NA | NA | TRBV7-8
CASSGSGGYTF | TGTGCCAGCAGCGGTTCAGGGGGCTACACCTTC | TRBJ1-2 | NA | NA | TRBV9
CASSLGGQGYEQYF | TGTGCCAGCAGTTTAGGGGGACAGGGTTACGAGCAGTACTTC | TRBJ2-7 | NA | TRBD1 | TRBV27
CASSLQTSDSYEQYF | TGTGCCAGCAGCCTCCAGACTAGCGACTCCTACGAGCAGTACTTC | TRBJ2-7 | NA | TRBD2 | TRBV7-9
CASSPTALSTDTQYF | TGTGCCAGCAGCCCGACAGCGCTAAGCACAGATACGCAGTATTTT | TRBJ2-3 | NA | NA | TRBV7-7
CASSKGGEAFF | TGTGCCAGCAGCAAAGGGGGTGAAGCTTTCTTT | TRBJ1-1 | NA | NA | TRBV5-4
CASSLQNQPQHF | TGTGCCAGCAGCTTGCAGAATCAGCCCCAGCATTTT | TRBJ1-5 | NA | NA | TRBV5-8
CASRNGQGWTEAFF | TGCGCCAGCAGGAACGGACAGGGATGGACTGAAGCTTTCTTT | TRBJ1-1 | NA | TRBD1 | TRBV4-1
CASSPGTGFTGELFF | TGTGCCAGTAGCCCCGGGACAGGCTTCACCGGGGAGCTGTTTTTT | TRBJ2-2 | NA | TRBD1 | TRBV19
CASSLQGGADTQYF | TGTGCCAGCAGTTTACAGGGAGGAGCAGATACGCAGTATTTT | TRBJ2-3 | NA | NA | TRBV28
CASSSRFGANTEAFF | TGCGCCAGCAGCTCCCGGTTTGGGGCGAACACTGAAGCTTTCTTT | TRBJ1-1 | NA | NA | TRBV4-1
CASSLASLAGDEQYF | TGTGCCAGCAGCTTAGCTTCCCTAGCGGGAGACGAGCAGTACTTC | TRBJ2-7 | NA | TRBD2 | TRBV7-6
CASSPGLAGGNADTQYF | TGCGCCAGCAGCCCCGGACTAGCGGGAGGGAACGCAGATACGCAGTATTTT | TRBJ2-3 | NA | TRBD2 | TRBV4-3
CASSLRGIYSNQPQHF | TGTGCCAGCAGTTTGAGGGGGATCTATAGCAATCAGCCCCAGCATTTT | TRBJ1-5 | NA | NA | TRBV28
CAAGSTYNEQFF | TGTGCCGCGGGGTCAACCTACAATGAGCAGTTCTTC | TRBJ2-1 | once | NA | TRBV19
CAISESGGQDTQYF | TGTGCCATCAGTGAGTCCGGAGGGCAAGATACGCAGTATTTT | TRBJ2-3 | NA | NA | TRBV10-3
CASSPTGGTIYEQYF | TGTGCCAGCAGTCCCACGGGAGGGACAATCTACGAGCAGTACTTC | TRBJ2-7 | NA | TRBD2 | TRBV27
CASSSGAGTYEQYF | TGTGCCAGCAGCTCCGGCGCGGGGACCTACGAGCAGTACTTC | TRBJ2-7 | NA | NA | TRBV11-2
CASSHGGTDTQYF | TGTGCCAGTAGTCATGGAGGCACAGATACGCAGTATTTT | TRBJ2-3 | NA | NA | TRBV19
CASSLEAGNSYEQYF | TGTGCCAGCAGCTTAGAAGCGGGGAACTCCTACGAGCAGTACTTC | TRBJ2-7 | NA | TRBD2 | TRBV11-2